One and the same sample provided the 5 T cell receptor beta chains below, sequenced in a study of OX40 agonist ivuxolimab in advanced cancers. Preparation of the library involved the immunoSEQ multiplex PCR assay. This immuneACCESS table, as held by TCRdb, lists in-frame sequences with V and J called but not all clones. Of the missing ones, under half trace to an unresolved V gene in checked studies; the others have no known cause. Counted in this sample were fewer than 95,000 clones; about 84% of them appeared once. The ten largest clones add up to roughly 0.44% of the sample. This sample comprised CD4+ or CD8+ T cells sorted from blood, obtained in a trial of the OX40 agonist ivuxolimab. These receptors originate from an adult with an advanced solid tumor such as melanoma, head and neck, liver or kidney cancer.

CDR3 DNA: TGTGCCAGCTCACCTCTTGTGACAGGGAAACCCATTGCGTCTAACTATGGCTACACCTTC. Its protein product is CASSPLVTGKPIASNYGYTF. This chain links TRBV18 with TRBJ1-2, with 7 bases matching TRBD1. Trimming took 3 bases from V and 0 from J; bases not matched to a gene: 19. CDR1 and CDR2 from the germline V gene are KGHSH and LQKENI. This CDR3 is 20 amino acids long.

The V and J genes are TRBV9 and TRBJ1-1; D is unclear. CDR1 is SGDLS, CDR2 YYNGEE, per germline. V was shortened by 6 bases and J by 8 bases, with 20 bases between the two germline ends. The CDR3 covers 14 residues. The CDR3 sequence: CASTPSPPQLEAFF. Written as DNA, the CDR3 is TGTGCCAGCACCCCCTCTCCCCCCCAATTAGAAGCTTTCTTT.

CDR3 sequence (DNA): TGTGCCAGCAGCTTAGAAAGGGGGGGCTATGGCTACACCTTC. Translating gives CASSLERGGYGYTF. The chain employs TRBV11-2 and TRBJ1-2, with D maybe TRBD1 (6 bases). Germline V CDR1 and CDR2: SGHAT, FQNNGV. V lost 0 bases and J lost 4, with 9 bases in between. The CDR3 consists of 14 residues.

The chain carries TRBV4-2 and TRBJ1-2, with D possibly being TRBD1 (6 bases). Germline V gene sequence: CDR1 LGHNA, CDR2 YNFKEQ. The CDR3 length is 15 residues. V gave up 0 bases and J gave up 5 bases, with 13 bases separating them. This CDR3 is CASSQDRTEIYGYTF. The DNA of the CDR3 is TGTGCCAGCAGCCAAGATAGGACAGAAATATATGGCTACACCTTC.

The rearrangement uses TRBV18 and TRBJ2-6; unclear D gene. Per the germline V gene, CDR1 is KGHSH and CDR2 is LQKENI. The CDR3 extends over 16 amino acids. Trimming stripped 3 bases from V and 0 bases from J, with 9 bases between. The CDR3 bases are TGTGCCAGCTCACCTCAGCCTCTCTCTGGGGCCAACGTCCTGACTTTC. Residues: CASSPQPLSGANVLTF.